The 10 T cell receptor beta chains given below trace back to one sample, sequenced in a study of blood T cell repertoires in COVID-19. Data came from immunoSEQ multiplex PCR; TCRdb stores just in-frame clones and leaves some out. The data hold around 60,000 clones, with 80% observed a single time. Sample: peripheral blood. These receptors all stem from a young man with COVID-19, enrolled during active disease.

V gene TRBV6-5 combines with J gene TRBJ2-5; D unresolved. The V end lost 8 bases, the J end lost 2 bases, and 3 bases lay between the germline ends. This CDR3 contains 10 residues. CDR1 and CDR2 from the germline V gene are MNHEY and SVGAGI. The CDR3 bases are TGTGCCAGCCTGCAAGAGACCCAGTACTTC. Amino acid sequence: CASLQETQYF.

This sequence joins TRBV11-3 and TRBJ2-6; D unclear. The V gene's germline CDR1 is SGHNT and CDR2 YENEEA. The CDR3 totals 15 residues. Trimming stripped 5 bases from V and 1 base from J, with 9 bases between. CDR3: CASSIQSSGANVLTF. DNA for the CDR3: TGTGCCAGCAGCATACAGTCATCTGGGGCCAACGTCCTGACTTTC.

The V call is TRBV12-5, the J call TRBJ1-2, with D tentatively TRBD1 (6 bases). Trimming pared 0 bases from V and 3 bases from J, leaving 11 bases between. This CDR3 region has 15 residues. Germline CDR1 is LGHNT and CDR2 is FRNRAP. The DNA of the CDR3 is TGTGCTAGTGGTTTGGTACAGGGTGGGCACTATGGCTACACCTTC. Its translation: CASGLVQGGHYGYTF.

V usage is TRBV28 and J usage is TRBJ1-4; maybe TRBD1 (5 bases). Trimming took off 10 bases at V and 6 bases at J, with 18 bases between the two ends. CDR1 and CDR2 from the germline V gene are MDHEN and SYDVKM. The CDR3 sequence is 14 residues long. CDR3 amino acids: CATQSAGRDEKLFF. CDR3 sequence (DNA): TGTGCCACCCAGTCAGCAGGGAGGGATGAAAAACTGTTTTTT.

This rearrangement joins TRBV5-6 to TRBJ1-1, with a tentative D call TRBD1 (5 bases). Germline assignment: CDR1 SGHDT and CDR2 YYEEEE. Trimming took 5 bases from V and 1 from J, leaving 18 bases between them. The CDR3 totals 16 residues. CDR3 sequence reads: CASRLAGQGPNTEAFF. The CDR3 DNA reads as TGTGCCAGCAGACTGGCGGGGCAGGGCCCGAACACTGAAGCTTTCTTT.

This sequence joins TRBV2 and TRBJ1-5; 9 positions match TRBD1. The CDR3 has 14 amino acids. Germline V gene lookup returns CDR1 SNHLY and CDR2 FYNNEI. V lost 7 bases, J lost 5 bases, and 6 bases stayed unmatched. The CDR3 nucleotides read TGTGCCAGCACAGGACAGGGGATCGATCAGCCCCAGCATTTT. This codes for CASTGQGIDQPQHF.

The chain has TRBV19 and TRBJ1-1; the match to TRBD1 covers 8 bases. The CDR3 contains 14 residues. After removal of 9 bases from V and 0 bases from J, the junction contained 6 bases not matched to a gene. In germline, CDR1 is LNHDA, CDR2 SQIVND (reference sequence). Here the CDR3 DNA reads TGTGCCAGAAACCGACAGGGGATGAACACTGAAGCTTTCTTT. This codes for CARNRQGMNTEAFF.

The gene calls are TRBV19 and TRBJ2-1; possible D gene TRBD2, 7 bases. CDR1 LNHDA and CDR2 SQIVND come from the germline V gene (reference sequence). The V gene lost 6 bases and the J gene lost 0 bases, with 12 bases spanning the gap. The CDR3 has 15 amino acids. The CDR3: CASSRGGSSYNEQFF. The CDR3 bases are TGTGCCAGTAGCCGCGGGGGCAGCTCCTACAATGAGCAGTTCTTC.

The chain uses TRBV2 and TRBJ2-6, with D unclear. The CDR3 extends over 15 amino acids. In germline, CDR1 is SNHLY, CDR2 FYNNEI. Trimming stripped 7 bases from V and 0 bases from J, with 10 bases between. In nucleotides, the CDR3 is TGTGCCAGCACAAAACTATCCTCTGGGGCCAACGTCCTGACTTTC. Amino acid sequence: CASTKLSSGANVLTF.

The chain joins TRBV9 to TRBJ2-2, with D possibly TRBD2 on 5 matching bases. Germline V gives CDR1 SGDLS, CDR2 YYNGEE. V was pared by 2 bases and J by 3 bases, with 5 bases between. This CDR3 has 13 amino acids. The CDR3 loop is CASSVRDTGELFF. The DNA for the CDR3 is TGTGCCAGCAGCGTGAGGGACACCGGGGAGCTGTTTTTT.